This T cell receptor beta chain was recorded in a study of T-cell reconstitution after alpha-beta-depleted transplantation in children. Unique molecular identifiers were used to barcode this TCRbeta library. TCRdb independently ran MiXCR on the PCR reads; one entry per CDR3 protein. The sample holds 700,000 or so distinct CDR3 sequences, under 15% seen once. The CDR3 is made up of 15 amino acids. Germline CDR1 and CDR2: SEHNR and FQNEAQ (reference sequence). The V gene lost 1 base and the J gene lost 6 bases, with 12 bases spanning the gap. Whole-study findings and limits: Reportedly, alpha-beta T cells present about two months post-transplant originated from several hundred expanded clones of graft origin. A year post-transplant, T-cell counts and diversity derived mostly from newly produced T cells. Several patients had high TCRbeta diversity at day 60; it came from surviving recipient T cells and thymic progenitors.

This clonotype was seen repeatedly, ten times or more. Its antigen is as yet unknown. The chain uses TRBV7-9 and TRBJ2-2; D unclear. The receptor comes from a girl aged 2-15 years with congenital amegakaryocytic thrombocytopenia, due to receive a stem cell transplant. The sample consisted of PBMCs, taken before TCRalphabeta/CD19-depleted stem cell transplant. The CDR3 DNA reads TGTGCCAGCAGCTTAGTGTTGGGTATGGCCGGGGAGCTGTTTTTT. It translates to CASSLVLGMAGELFF.